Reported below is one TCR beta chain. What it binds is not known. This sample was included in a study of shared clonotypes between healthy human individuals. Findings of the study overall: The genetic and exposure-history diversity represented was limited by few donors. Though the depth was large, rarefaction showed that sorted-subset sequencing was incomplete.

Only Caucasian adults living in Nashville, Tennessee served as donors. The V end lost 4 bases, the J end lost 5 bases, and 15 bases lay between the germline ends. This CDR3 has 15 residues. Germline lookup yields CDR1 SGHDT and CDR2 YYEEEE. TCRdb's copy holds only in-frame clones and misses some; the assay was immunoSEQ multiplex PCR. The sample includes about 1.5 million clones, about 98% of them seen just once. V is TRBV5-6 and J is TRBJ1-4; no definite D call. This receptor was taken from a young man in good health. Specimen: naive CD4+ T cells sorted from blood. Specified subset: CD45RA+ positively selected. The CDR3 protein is CASSRSYGPNEKLFF. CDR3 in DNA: TGTGCCAGCAGCAGATCTTACGGCCCGAATGAAAAACTGTTTTTT. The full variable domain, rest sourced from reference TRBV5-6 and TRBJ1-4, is DAGVTQSPTHLIKTRGQQVTLRCSPKSGHDTVSWYQQALGQGPQFIFQYYEEEERQRGNFPDRFSGHQFPNYSSELNVNALLLGDSALYLCASSRSYGPNEKLFFGSGTQLSVL.